The T cell receptor (beta chain) under discussion was sequenced for a study of T cells in Graves' hyperthyroidism and ophthalmopathy. In germline, CDR1 is SGHTA, CDR2 FQGNSA. The CDR3 is 12 amino acids in total, end residues counted. Regions amplified from RNA transcripts were the TCR beta CDR3 regions. First-round RT-PCR of the TCR CDR3 relied on the HTBI primer set. Each CDR3 protein is one row after TCRdb ran MiXCR on the multiplex PCR reads. The table records roughly 700,000 distinct CDR3 sequences, 30% to 40% of them present only once. Of note for this clonotype: No DNA is shown, since the ends of the CDR3 on it are uncertain; the CDR3 is the one TCRdb lists.

The chain couples TRBV7-2 to TRBJ2-3. This receptor was identified in a woman in her 40s with Graves' hyperthyroidism. Specimen: blood. CDR3 protein: CASTLGTARQYF.